Shown below are 2 T cell receptor beta chains from a single sample sequenced in a study of blood T cell repertoires in COVID-19. Profiling relied on immunoSEQ multiplex PCR, and the TCRdb table lists in-frame clones only, not all of them. Here the sample spans 250,000 to 350,000 clones, approximately 88% being singletons. The source material was PBMCs or T cells enriched from blood (not recorded which). These receptor sequences come from a woman in her late teens or twenties who had recovered from COVID-19.

The chain links TRBV7-2 to TRBJ1-1; D remains ambiguous. The CDR3 covers 16 residues. V lost 1 base to trimming and J lost 0 bases, with 12 bases between them. Germline CDR1 and CDR2: SGHTA and FQGNSA. CDR3 DNA: TGTGCCAGCAGCTTAGAAGAGCGCAGCCTGAACACTGAAGCTTTCTTT. It yields the protein CASSLEERSLNTEAFF.

The count of this clone is one. The rearrangement joins TRBV5-1 to TRBJ2-5; TRBD2 aligns across 10 bases. V shed 3 bases and J 3 bases; nucleotides not matched to a gene: 8. In germline, CDR1 is SGHRS, CDR2 YFSETQ. The CDR3 is 16 residues long. This CDR3 reads CASSSASGGMEETQYF. In nucleotides, the CDR3 is TGCGCCAGCAGCTCAGCTAGCGGGGGAATGGAAGAGACCCAGTACTTC.